This T cell receptor beta chain was obtained from a study of blood T cell repertoires in COVID-19. The overall study: COVID-19 samples from acute and convalescent phases originated in the United States, Italy and Spain.

With 2 bases removed from V and 2 bases from J, the gap between germline ends came to 14 bases. CDR3 length: 16 residues. Germline values: CDR1 SGDLS, CDR2 YYNGEE. Sequenced by immunoSEQ multiplex PCR; TCRdb stores in-frame clones only, minus some. The repertoire holds 90,000 to 120,000 clones, 80% to 90% seen once, with more than 4.5% in the top ten. This TCR derives from a man in his 60s with acute or convalescent COVID-19. This rearrangement joins TRBV9 to TRBJ2-1, with D possibly being TRBD2 (5 bases). The source material was peripheral blood. In DNA form, the CDR3 reads TGTGCCAGCAGCGTCGGTTCCCTCGGGGCCTACAATGAGCAGTTCTTC. Encoded protein: CASSVGSLGAYNEQFF.